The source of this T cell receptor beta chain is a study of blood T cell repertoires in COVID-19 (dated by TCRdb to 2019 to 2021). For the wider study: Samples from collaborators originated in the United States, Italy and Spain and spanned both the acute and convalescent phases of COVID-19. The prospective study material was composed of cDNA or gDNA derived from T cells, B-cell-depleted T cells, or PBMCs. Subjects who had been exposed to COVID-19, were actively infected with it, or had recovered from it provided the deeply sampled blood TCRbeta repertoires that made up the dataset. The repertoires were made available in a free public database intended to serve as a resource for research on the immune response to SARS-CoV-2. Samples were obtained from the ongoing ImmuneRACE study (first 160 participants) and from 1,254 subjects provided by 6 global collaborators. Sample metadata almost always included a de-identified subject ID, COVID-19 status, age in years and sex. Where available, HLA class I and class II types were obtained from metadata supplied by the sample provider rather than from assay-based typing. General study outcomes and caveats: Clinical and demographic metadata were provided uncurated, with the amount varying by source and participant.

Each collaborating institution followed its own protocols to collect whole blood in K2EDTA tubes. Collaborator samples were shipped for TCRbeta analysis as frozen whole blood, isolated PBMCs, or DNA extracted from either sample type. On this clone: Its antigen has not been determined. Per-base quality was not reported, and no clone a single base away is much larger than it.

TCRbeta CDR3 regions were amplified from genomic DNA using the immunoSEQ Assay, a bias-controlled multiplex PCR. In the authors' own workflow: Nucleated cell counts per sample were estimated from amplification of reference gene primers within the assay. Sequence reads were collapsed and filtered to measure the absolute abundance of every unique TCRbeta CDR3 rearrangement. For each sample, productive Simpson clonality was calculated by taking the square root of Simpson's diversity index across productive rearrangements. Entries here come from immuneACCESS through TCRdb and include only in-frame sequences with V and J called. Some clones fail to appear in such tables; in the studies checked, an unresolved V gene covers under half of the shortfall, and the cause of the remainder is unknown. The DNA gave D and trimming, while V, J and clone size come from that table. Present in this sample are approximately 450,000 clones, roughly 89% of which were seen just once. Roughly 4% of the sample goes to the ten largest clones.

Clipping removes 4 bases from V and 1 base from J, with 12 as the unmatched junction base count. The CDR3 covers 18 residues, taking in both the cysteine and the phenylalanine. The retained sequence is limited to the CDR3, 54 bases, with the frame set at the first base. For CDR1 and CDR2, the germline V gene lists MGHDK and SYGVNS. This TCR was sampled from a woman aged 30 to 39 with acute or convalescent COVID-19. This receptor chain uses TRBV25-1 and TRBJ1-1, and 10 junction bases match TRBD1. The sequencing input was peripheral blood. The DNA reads TGTGCCAGCAGTGCGCCGATAGGGACAGGGGCCGGGAACACTGAAGCTTTCTTT. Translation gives CASSAPIGTGAGNTEAFF.